Shown below are 27 T cell receptor beta chains from a single sample sequenced in a study of shared clonotypes between healthy human individuals. Produced via immunoSEQ multiplex PCR; TCRdb's table is partial and in-frame only. The sample has 2,100,000 or so clones; approximately 94% are singletons. Material: naive CD4+ T cells sorted from blood. Subset specified: CD45RA+ positively selected. The source is a man aged 18 to 30 in good health.

This rearrangement joins TRBV5-1 to TRBJ2-7; D remains unclear. Germline V gene lookup returns CDR1 SGHRS and CDR2 YFSETQ. This CDR3 has 16 residues. V was shortened by 0 bases and J by 4 bases, with 17 bases between the two germline ends. The CDR3 DNA reads as TGCGCCAGCAGCTTGGTTCCAAGCCCGTCTTATTACGAGCAGTACTTC. It translates to CASSLVPSPSYYEQYF.

The V gene is TRBV28, the J gene TRBJ2-2; 8 nucleotides agree with TRBD1. This CDR3 comprises 18 residues. CDR1 and CDR2 (germline): MDHEN, SYDVKM. Trimming cost V 8 bases and J 7 bases; bases outside gene matches: 21. CDR3: CASRWPVGGQAKGGELFF. The CDR3 coding sequence is TGTGCCAGCCGCTGGCCGGTCGGGGGACAGGCGAAAGGCGGGGAGCTGTTTTTT.

The chain couples TRBV7-8 to TRBJ1-1; TRBD1 matches 8 bases. V lost 6 bases to trimming and J lost 1 base; unmatched junction nucleotides: 10. The CDR3 is made up of 16 amino acids. Germline CDR1 and CDR2: SGHVS and FQNEAQ. The CDR3 DNA sequence: TGTGCCAGCAGTCCCACAGGGGGTACTCCGAACACTGAAGCTTTCTTT. Its translation: CASSPTGGTPNTEAFF. Full variable domain (outside the CDR3, taken from reference TRBV7-8 and TRBJ1-1): GAGVSQSPRYKVAKRGQDVALRCDPISGHVSLFWYQQALGQGPEFLTYFQNEAQLDKSGLPSDRFFAERPEGSVSTLKIQRTQQEDSAVYLCASSPTGGTPNTEAFFGQGTRLTVV.

V is TRBV5-3 and J is TRBJ2-2, with 8 bases aligning to TRBD2. TRBV5-3 is annotated as an ORF whose role is uncertain. Trimming removed 10 bases from V and 3 bases from J; junction bases left unmatched: 14. The CDR3 consists of 16 residues. CDR3 protein: CAGYNIAGLDTGELFF. In DNA, the CDR3 is TGTGCCGGATACAACATAGCGGGATTGGACACCGGGGAGCTGTTTTTT.

The genes are TRBV25-1 and TRBJ2-2; weak D call: TRBD2 (5 bases). V dropped 1 base and J dropped 1 base, with 10 bases sitting between them. Germline CDR1 is MGHDK and CDR2 is SYGVNS. This CDR3 contains 16 residues. CDR3 residues: CASSESGVLNTGELFF. The CDR3 nucleotides read TGTGCCAGCAGTGAATCCGGGGTATTGAACACCGGGGAGCTGTTTTTT.

This rearrangement joins TRBV7-2 to TRBJ2-7, with D perhaps TRBD2 (6 bases). This CDR3 has 14 residues. Trimming cost V 2 bases and J 2 bases, with 10 bases left between them. Germline V gives CDR1 SGHTA, CDR2 FQGNSA. The CDR3 here is CASSLSRLAYEQYF. The CDR3, as DNA: TGTGCCAGCAGCTTATCCCGACTAGCCTACGAGCAGTACTTC.

The chain uses TRBV27 and TRBJ1-5; D is unresolved. Germline V gene sequence: CDR1 MNHEY, CDR2 SMNVEV (reference sequence). This CDR3 has 14 residues. Trimming stripped 3 bases from V and 2 bases from J, with 8 bases between. Written as DNA, the CDR3 is TGTGCCAGCAGTTTCCGGGCCGGCAATCAGCCCCAGCATTTT. Its translation is CASSFRAGNQPQHF.

The chain recombines TRBV7-9 with TRBJ2-3; TRBD2 matches at 11 bases. This CDR3 contains 16 residues. V was clipped by 3 bases and J by 5 bases; unmatched bases: 7. Germline assignment: CDR1 SEHNR and CDR2 FQNEAQ (reference sequence). CDR3 amino acids: CASSFELAGEVDTQYF. CDR3 in DNA: TGTGCCAGCAGCTTTGAACTAGCGGGGGAGGTAGATACGCAGTATTTT.

The chain carries TRBV6-6 and TRBJ2-7; D is perhaps TRBD1 (6 bases). The CDR3 spans 15 residues. V was cut by 9 bases and J by 0 bases, with 18 bases left in between. The germline V gene has CDR1 MNHNY and CDR2 SVGAGI (reference sequence). The CDR3 region has the DNA TGTGCCAGTTGGATAGGGCAGGGGAGCTCCTACGAGCAGTACTTC. Amino acids: CASWIGQGSSYEQYF.

J is TRBJ1-1 and V is TRBV19, with 9 positions matching TRBD1. The CDR3 sequence is 14 residues long. CDR1 and CDR2 from the germline V gene are LNHDA and SQIVND (reference sequence). In nucleotides, the CDR3 is TGTGGTCCCGGGACAGGGAACTTGAACACTGAAGCTTTCTTT. Residues: CGPGTGNLNTEAFF. Full variable domain (remainder filled in from reference TRBV19 and TRBJ1-1): DGGITQSPKYLFRKEGQNVTLSCEQNLNHDAMYWYRQDPGQGLRLIYYSQIVNDFQKGDIAEGYSVSREKKESFPLTVTSAQKNPTAFYLCGPGTGNLNTEAFFGQGTRLTVV.

This clone is a singleton in its sample. The genes are TRBV28 and TRBJ2-4, with TRBD2 identical over 7 bases. Germline CDR1 is MDHEN and CDR2 is SYDVKM. The V segment lost 0 bases and the J segment 11 bases; nucleotides outside the gene matches: 1. This CDR3 is built from 12 residues. The CDR3 DNA is TGTGCCAGCAGTTTATGGGCGGGGGTTCAGTACTTC. This codes for CASSLWAGVQYF.

This clone has a single count. CDR3 in amino acids: CASSFRVGYTF. For the CDR3, the DNA is TGTGCCAGCAGTTTTAGGGTTGGCTACACCTTC. The rearrangement links TRBV28 to TRBJ1-2; D is unresolved. Trimming stripped 3 bases from V and 7 bases from J, with 6 bases between. This CDR3 is built from 11 residues. Germline CDR1 MDHEN, CDR2 SYDVKM.

The rearrangement uses TRBV30 and TRBJ1-2; D gene unclear. Germline V gene sequence: CDR1 GTSNPN, CDR2 SVGIG (reference sequence). The CDR3 has 13 amino acids. Trimming left V 5 bases short and J 2 bases short, with 12 bases between. The CDR3 protein is CAWGRTGNYGYTF. CDR3 nucleotides: TGTGCCTGGGGGAGGACTGGGAACTATGGCTACACCTTC.

CDR3 sequence (DNA): TGCGCCAGCAGCTTGCCAGACCTAGAGACCCAGTACTTC. Translating it yields CASSLPDLETQYF. The chain combines TRBV5-1 with TRBJ2-5, with D hard to call. V lost 1 base to trimming and J lost 4 bases, with 8 bases between them. This CDR3 has 13 residues. Germline lookup yields CDR1 SGHRS and CDR2 YFSETQ.

The rearrangement links TRBV9 to TRBJ2-1; the D is unclear. Trimming removed 0 bases from V and 2 bases from J, with 6 bases in between. Germline CDR1 SGDLS, CDR2 YYNGEE. The CDR3 runs 14 residues. The CDR3 is CASSVGAAYNEQFF. CDR3 nucleotide sequence: TGTGCCAGCAGCGTAGGGGCGGCCTACAATGAGCAGTTCTTC.

A single count supports this clone. The chain uses TRBV6-5 and TRBJ1-2, with 8 bases fitting TRBD1. The germline V gene has CDR1 MNHEY and CDR2 SVGAGI. CDR3 length equals 16 residues. The J segment lost 2 bases and the V segment lost 4 bases, leaving 9 bases of the junction unmatched. The CDR3, as DNA: TGTGCCAGCAGTTCCCCGGGCAGGACAGGGAACTATGGCTACACCTTC. It codes for CASSSPGRTGNYGYTF.

The chain recombines TRBV30 with TRBJ1-6, with D possibly matching TRBD1 (5 bases). In germline, CDR1 is GTSNPN, CDR2 SVGIG (reference sequence). Trimming took off 5 bases at V and 8 bases at J, with 19 bases between the two ends. The CDR3 loop spans 15 amino acids. This CDR3 is CAWEGESRGHSPLHF. For the CDR3, the DNA is TGTGCCTGGGAAGGAGAGAGTAGGGGACATTCACCCCTCCACTTT.

The J gene is TRBJ2-1, the V gene TRBV10-3, with 8 positions matching TRBD1. The CDR3 covers 16 residues. Trimming cost V 5 bases and J 2 bases; bases outside gene matches: 8. CDR1 is ENHRY, CDR2 SYGVKD, per germline. CDR3 residues: CAISRDRGDTYNEQFF. The DNA of the CDR3 is TGTGCCATCAGTCGCGACAGGGGCGATACCTACAATGAGCAGTTCTTC.

As for this clone: This sample includes further DNA sequences coding for the same CDR3. The chain couples TRBV5-1 to TRBJ2-1; 9 positions match TRBD1. The CDR3 contains 16 residues. Looked up from germline, CDR1 is SGHRS and CDR2 is YFSETQ. V shed 0 bases and J 3 bases; nucleotides not matched to a gene: 4. CDR3 bases: TGCGCCAGCAGCTTGGCCGGGACAGGGAGCTACAATGAGCAGTTCTTC. Protein sequence: CASSLAGTGSYNEQFF.

The J gene is TRBJ2-5, the V gene TRBV7-3, with 10 positions matching TRBD2. The trim removed 2 bases at V and 5 bases at J, leaving 5 bases unmatched. The CDR3 loop spans 15 amino acids. Germline V lookup: CDR1 SGHTA, CDR2 FQGTGA. The chain's CDR3 is CASSLLAGDRETQYF. In DNA form, the CDR3 reads TGTGCCAGCAGCTTACTAGCGGGGGACCGGGAGACCCAGTACTTC.

This chain joins TRBV28 and TRBJ1-3; D is unresolved. V was clipped by 3 bases and J by 7 bases, with 4 bases between them. This CDR3 is 11 amino acids long. Germline values: CDR1 MDHEN, CDR2 SYDVKM. The CDR3 DNA follows: TGTGCCAGCAGTTTCTCGAACACCATATATTTT. Translating gives CASSFSNTIYF. The whole variable domain, filled in from reference TRBV28 and TRBJ1-3, reads DVKVTQSSRYLVKRTGEKVFLECVQDMDHENMFWYRQDPGLGLRLIYFSYDVKMKEKGDIPEGYSVSREKKERFSLILESASTNQTSMYLCASSFSNTIYFGEGSWLTVV.

The chain has TRBV6-6 and TRBJ1-3, with unresolved D. Germline V CDR1 and CDR2: MNHNY, SVGAGI (reference sequence). V was cut by 3 bases and J by 4 bases, with 10 bases left in between. This CDR3 has 14 amino acids. This CDR3 reads CASSYGEGGNTIYF. The CDR3 coding sequence is TGTGCCAGCAGTTATGGGGAAGGAGGAAACACCATATATTTT.

V usage is TRBV7-2 and J usage is TRBJ2-1; the D gene is possibly TRBD2 (6 bases). Trimming stripped 5 bases from V and 7 bases from J, with 21 bases between. The CDR3 extends over 16 amino acids. The germline gives CDR1 SGHTA, CDR2 FQGNSA. CDR3 amino acids: CASSPASEGLGNEQFF. The DNA of the CDR3 is TGTGCCAGCAGCCCCGCTAGCGAGGGTCTCGGAAATGAGCAGTTCTTC. The full variable domain, its missing parts supplied by reference TRBV7-2 and TRBJ2-1, is GAGVSQSPSNKVTEKGKDVELRCDPISGHTALYWYRQSLGQGLEFLIYFQGNSAPDKSGLPSDRFSAERTGGSVSTLTIQRTQQEDSAVYLCASSPASEGLGNEQFFGPGTRLTVL.

Notes on this clone: Other nucleotide sequences from this sample produce the same CDR3. This rearrangement joins TRBV6-5 to TRBJ2-2, with TRBD1 as a possible D gene (5 bases). V lost 6 bases, J lost 4 bases, and 9 bases lay in between. From germline, CDR1 is MNHEY and CDR2 SVGAGI. The CDR3 is made up of 13 amino acids. The CDR3 coding sequence is TGTGCCAGCAGAAGGGGCGGCACCGGGGAGCTGTTTTTT. It translates to CASRRGGTGELFF.

The CDR3 DNA is TGTGCCAGCAGCCCAGAACGGCGGGATACGCAGTATTTT. Protein sequence: CASSPERRDTQYF. This chain connects TRBV6-1 to TRBJ2-3; D gene ambiguous. The CDR3 covers 13 residues. CDR1 is MNHNS and CDR2 is SASEGT in the germline V gene. The germline V and J ends were trimmed by 6 bases and 6 bases, with 13 bases remaining between them.

The genes are TRBV2 and TRBJ2-3; the D gene is possibly TRBD1 (6 bases). This CDR3 comprises 12 residues. CDR1 is SNHLY, CDR2 FYNNEI, per germline. The ends were cut back, 4 bases at V and 7 bases at J, with 9 bases in the middle. The CDR3 is CASSADRYTQYF. CDR3 DNA: TGTGCCAGCAGTGCGGACAGATATACGCAGTATTTT.

The rearrangement joins TRBV7-9 to TRBJ1-6; D call uncertain. This CDR3 region has 15 residues. Germline CDR1 reads SEHNR; CDR2 reads FQNEAQ (reference sequence). Between the trimmed V and J ends, which lost 0 bases and 7 bases, there was a span of 10 bases. CDR3 sequence: CASSLAGRENSPLHF. CDR3 DNA: TGTGCCAGCAGCTTAGCCGGACGGGAGAATTCACCCCTCCACTTT.